Listed below are T cell receptor beta chains from one sample, sequenced in a study of early T cells in non-severe SARS-CoV-2 infection. TCRdb re-called the 5' RACE reads through MiXCR, storing one row per CDR3 protein. The repertoire includes about 61,000 distinct CDR3 sequences, 10% to 12% of them detected once, and over 1.5% sits in the top ten. The sample was whole blood. Source of these receptors: an adult who was a healthcare worker with PCR-confirmed SARS-CoV-2 infection or an uninfected control (not recorded which). The CDR3 runs from the conserved cysteine through the conserved F or W. The order of the fields is D gene, V gene, J gene, clone size, CDR3 DNA, CDR3 protein. D genes are given only for firm matches. The listing skips clone size in some rows; elsewhere it reads once, few, many or a size class.

-,TRBV4-3,TRBJ1-5,few,TGCGCCAGCAGCTCAGGACGGACTAACAATCAGCCCCAGCATTTT,CASSSGRTNNQPQHF
-,TRBV7-9,TRBJ1-3,many,TGTGCCAGCAGCTTAGAAATCCTGGGTCGCTCTGGAAACACCATATATTTT,CASSLEILGRSGNTIYF
TRBD2,TRBV9,TRBJ2-3,few,TGTGCCAGCAGCGTGGAAGGCGGGGGTCCCACAGATACGCAGTATTTT,CASSVEGGGPTDTQYF
TRBD1,TRBV3-1,TRBJ1-2,-,TGTGCCAGCAGCCCAGGGACAGGCATCAACTATGGCTACACCTTC,CASSPGTGINYGYTF
-,TRBV6-1,TRBJ2-1,-,TGTGCCAGCAGGAGGGACCAGCCCTACAATGAGCAGTTCTTC,CASRRDQPYNEQFF
-,TRBV7-2,TRBJ1-4,many,TGTGCCAGCAGCTTAGGCCCTATGGGAGCGGGTGCTAATGAAAAACTGTTTTTT,CASSLGPMGAGANEKLFF
-,TRBV7-2,TRBJ2-6,-,TGTGCCAGCAGCCCCCCCTTTGCGCCTGGGGCCAACGTCCTGACTTTC,CASSPPFAPGANVLTF
-,TRBV30,TRBJ1-1,many,TGTGCCTGGAGCCAACAGGCTTCCGCGAACACTGAAGCTTTCTTT,CAWSQQASANTEAFF
-,TRBV7-9,TRBJ1-1,-,TGTGCCAGCAGCTTAGCGGGGGCGCGAGGAACTGAAGCTTTCTTT,CASSLAGARGTEAFF
-,TRBV9,TRBJ2-3,-,TGTGCCAGCAGCGTAGGCCGGGGGGCCTTAGATACGCAGTATTTT,CASSVGRGALDTQYF
-,TRBV12-3/TRBV12-4,TRBJ2-3,many,TGTGCCAGCGCCGCCACTGCCTGGGGCACAGATACGCAGTATTTT,CASAATAWGTDTQYF
-,TRBV7-9,TRBJ1-2,few,TGTGCCAGCAGCTTAGTTGGCAGTAACTATGGCTACACCTTC,CASSLVGSNYGYTF
TRBD2,TRBV5-1,TRBJ2-7,many,TGCGCCAGCAGCTTGTCTAGCGGCCCCAACGAGCAGTACTTC,CASSLSSGPNEQYF
TRBD2,TRBV27,TRBJ2-3,many,TGTGCCAGCAGTTTTGGCGGGGGGCTCGGTGATACGCAGTATTTT,CASSFGGGLGDTQYF
-,TRBV24-1,TRBJ1-5,-,TGTGCCACCAGTGAAGGAGGATCTCAGCCCCAGCATTTT,CATSEGGSQPQHF
TRBD2,TRBV20-1,TRBJ2-4,-,TGCAGTGCTAGATGGTTTATCGGGGGGATAGGGCCCAAAAACATTCAGTACTTC,CSARWFIGGIGPKNIQYF
-,TRBV5-4,TRBJ2-3,few,TGTGCCAGCAGCTTCGTCGCCCTCACAGATACGCAGTATTTT,CASSFVALTDTQYF
-,TRBV11-2,TRBJ1-2,many,TGTGCCAGCAGCTCCGAGACAGCCTTCTATGGCTACACCTTC,CASSSETAFYGYTF
-,TRBV6-1,TRBJ1-2,few,TGTGCCAGCAGTGAAATTCCCAGGTCGTTCAATGGCTACACCTTC,CASSEIPRSFNGYTF
-,TRBV20-1,TRBJ1-6,-,TGCAGTGCTAGAGTGACAGTTCAGGGTAATTCACCCCTCCACTTT,CSARVTVQGNSPLHF
TRBD1,TRBV7-2,TRBJ2-7,-,TGTGCCAGCAGTGGGACAGGGTTCTCCTACGAGCAGTACTTC,CASSGTGFSYEQYF
TRBD1,TRBV5-1,TRBJ2-7,many,TGCGCCAGCAGTCGCTCCGGGACAGGGCCCTACGAGCAGTACTTC,CASSRSGTGPYEQYF
TRBD1,TRBV7-9,TRBJ1-1,many,TGTGCCAGCAGCTCTACAGGGGCGAACACTGAAGCTTTCTTT,CASSSTGANTEAFF
-,TRBV12-3/TRBV12-4,TRBJ2-7,-,TGTGCCAGCAGTCCGGGACATATCTACGAGCAGTACTTC,CASSPGHIYEQYF
-,TRBV7-3,TRBJ2-3,many,TGTGCCAGCAGCTTATGGGTCGCAGATACGCAGTATTTT,CASSLWVADTQYF
-,TRBV3-1,TRBJ2-1,-,TGTGCCAGCAGCCAAGACGGCGCGTCCTACAATGAGCAGTTCTTC,CASSQDGASYNEQFF
-,TRBV6-2/TRBV6-3,TRBJ1-1,many,TGTGCCAGCATGGGGTGGACTGAAGCTTTCTTT,CASMGWTEAFF
-,TRBV10-3,TRBJ2-2,few,TGTGCCATCAGGGACCATTTAAACACCGGGGAGCTGTTTTTT,CAIRDHLNTGELFF
-,TRBV27,TRBJ2-5,many,TGTGCCAGCAGTTTAATAGCGGCCCTAGAGACCCAGTACTTC,CASSLIAALETQYF
TRBD2,TRBV6-2/TRBV6-3,TRBJ2-1,many,TGTGCCAGCAGTTTAGCGGGGGGGATAAACAATGAGCAGTTCTTC,CASSLAGGINNEQFF
-,TRBV12-3/TRBV12-4,TRBJ1-2,many,TGTGCCAGCAGTTATAGGGTTAATGCCAATGGCTACACCTTC,CASSYRVNANGYTF
-,TRBV6-6,TRBJ1-4,few,TGTGCCAGCAGTTACGCGTTCGGGGAAAAACTGTTTTTT,CASSYAFGEKLFF
-,TRBV10-2,TRBJ2-5,many,TGCGCCAGCAGTCTGACTACCGGAGGAGAGACCCAGTACTTC,CASSLTTGGETQYF
TRBD1,TRBV7-2,TRBJ2-7,many,TGTGCCAGCAGCCCAAGGGGGACAGGGGCGCGTCTTTACTTC,CASSPRGTGARLYF
-,TRBV7-2,TRBJ2-2,few,TGTGCCAGCAGCTTAGTGATTAGGGGGACCGGGGAGCTGTTTTTT,CASSLVIRGTGELFF
-,TRBV27,TRBJ2-5,many,TGTGCCAGCAGTCCAGGCTGGGAAGAGACCCAGTACTTC,CASSPGWEETQYF
-,TRBV5-1,TRBJ2-6,-,TGCGCCAGCAGCTTGAGAGCTCATTCGACAGGGGCCAACGTCCTGACTTTC,CASSLRAHSTGANVLTF
-,TRBV5-1,TRBJ1-2,-,TGCGCCAGCAGCTTGTCCCAGCCTAACTATGGCTACACCTTC,CASSLSQPNYGYTF
-,TRBV20-1,TRBJ2-1,few,TGCAGTGCTCCAAACGCCCTAGCGAATGAGCAGTTCTTC,CSAPNALANEQFF
TRBD1,TRBV19,TRBJ1-2,many,TGTGCCAGTACCATACAGGGGTCAACTAACTATGGCTACACCTTC,CASTIQGSTNYGYTF
-,TRBV7-2,TRBJ2-7,few,TGTGCCAGCAGCTTCGACCGTGAGGAGCAGTACTTC,CASSFDREEQYF
-,TRBV5-5,TRBJ1-2,-,TGTGCCAGCAGCTTGGGGGTTGCTGGCTACACCTTC,CASSLGVAGYTF
-,TRBV6-2/TRBV6-3,TRBJ2-7,-,TGTGCCAGCAGTCGGGACCAAACGCCCTACGAGCAGTACTTC,CASSRDQTPYEQYF
-,TRBV2,TRBJ1-6,many,TGTGCCACCAGGATAGCGAATTCACCCCTCCACTTT,CATRIANSPLHF
TRBD1,TRBV18,TRBJ1-2,many,TGTGCCAGCTCAATCGGGACAGAAGCTAACTATGGCTACACCTTC,CASSIGTEANYGYTF
-,TRBV5-1,TRBJ2-7,-,TGCGCCAGCAGCTTGCGGGGAGATTCCTACGAGCAGTACTTC,CASSLRGDSYEQYF
-,TRBV7-9,TRBJ1-1,many,TGTGCCAGCAGCTCAAAGGGAGCCACTGAAGCTTTCTTT,CASSSKGATEAFF
-,TRBV7-2,TRBJ2-5,many,TGTGCCAGCAGCCAGGGGTACCAAGAGACCCAGTACTTC,CASSQGYQETQYF
-,TRBV20-1,TRBJ2-3,many,TGCAGTGCCCCGGCGGGGCCTGGACGCACAGATACGCAGTATTTT,CSAPAGPGRTDTQYF
TRBD1,TRBV5-4,TRBJ1-2,-,TGTGCCAGCAGCCGGGGGCGACAGGGGAACTATGGCTACACCTTC,CASSRGRQGNYGYTF
-,TRBV6-2/TRBV6-3,TRBJ1-5,many,TGTGCCAGCAGTTACTCGGAGGTGAGGGGAGGAAGGCCCCAGCATTTT,CASSYSEVRGGRPQHF
TRBD1,TRBV5-1,TRBJ1-1,many,TGCGCCAGCAGCTTGGTATCTGACAGGGTTCATAACACTGAAGCTTTCTTT,CASSLVSDRVHNTEAFF
TRBD2,TRBV29-1,TRBJ2-1,many,TGCAGCTCAGCCCCCGGCGGGAGCTCCTACAATGAGCAGTTCTTC,CSSAPGGSSYNEQFF